This TCR beta chain was retrieved from a study of CD8 T cells in Susac syndrome. Relapsing-remitting disease, either stable or active, was present in the multiple sclerosis controls, who were treatment-naive patients. RNA was extracted with the RNeasy kit, and a quantity of roughly 0.45 to 1 ug was reverse transcribed using random hexamers. MiXCR was run by TCRdb on the immunoSEQ multiplex PCR reads, yielding one entry per CDR3 protein. The sample yields 150,000 to 200,000 distinct CDR3 sequences, around 95% seen once. The receptor's source is a human donor with multiple sclerosis. Sequencing input: CD4+ T cells from PBMCs.

The CDR3 bases are TGCGCCAGCAGCCAAGATGGTGGCACGGGACGGATACACTTT. Encoded protein: CASSQDGGTGRIHF. This chain connects TRBV4-3 to TRBJ1-6; tentatively, D is TRBD1 (5 bases). The CDR3 extends over 14 amino acids. Germline V gene lookup returns CDR1 LGHNA and CDR2 YSLEER. The germline V and J ends were trimmed by 0 bases and 19 bases, with 19 bases remaining between them.